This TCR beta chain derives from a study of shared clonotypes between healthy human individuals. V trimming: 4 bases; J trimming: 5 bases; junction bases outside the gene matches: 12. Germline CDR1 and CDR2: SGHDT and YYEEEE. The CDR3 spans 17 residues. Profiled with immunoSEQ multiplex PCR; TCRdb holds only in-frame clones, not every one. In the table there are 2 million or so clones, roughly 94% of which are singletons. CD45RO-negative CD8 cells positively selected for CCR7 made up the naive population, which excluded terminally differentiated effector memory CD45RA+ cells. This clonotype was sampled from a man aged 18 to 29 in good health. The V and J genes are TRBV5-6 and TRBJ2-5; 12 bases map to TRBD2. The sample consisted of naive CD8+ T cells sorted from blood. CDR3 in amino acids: CASSLEPTSGSWETQYF. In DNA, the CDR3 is TGTGCCAGCAGCCTAGAACCGACTAGCGGGAGCTGGGAGACCCAGTACTTC.